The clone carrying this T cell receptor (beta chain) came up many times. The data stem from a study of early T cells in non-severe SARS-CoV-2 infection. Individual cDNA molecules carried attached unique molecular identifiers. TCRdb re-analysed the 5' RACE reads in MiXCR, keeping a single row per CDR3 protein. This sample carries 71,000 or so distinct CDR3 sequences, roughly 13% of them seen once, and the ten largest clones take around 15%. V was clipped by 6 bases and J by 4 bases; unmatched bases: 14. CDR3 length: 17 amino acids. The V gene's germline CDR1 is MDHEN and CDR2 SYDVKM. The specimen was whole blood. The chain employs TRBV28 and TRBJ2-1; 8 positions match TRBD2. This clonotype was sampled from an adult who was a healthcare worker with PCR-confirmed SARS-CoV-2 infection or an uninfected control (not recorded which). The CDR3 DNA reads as TGTGCCAGCAGCCGTCTTGCGTACAAGCGGGGGTACAATGAGCAGTTCTTC. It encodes CASSRLAYKRGYNEQFF.